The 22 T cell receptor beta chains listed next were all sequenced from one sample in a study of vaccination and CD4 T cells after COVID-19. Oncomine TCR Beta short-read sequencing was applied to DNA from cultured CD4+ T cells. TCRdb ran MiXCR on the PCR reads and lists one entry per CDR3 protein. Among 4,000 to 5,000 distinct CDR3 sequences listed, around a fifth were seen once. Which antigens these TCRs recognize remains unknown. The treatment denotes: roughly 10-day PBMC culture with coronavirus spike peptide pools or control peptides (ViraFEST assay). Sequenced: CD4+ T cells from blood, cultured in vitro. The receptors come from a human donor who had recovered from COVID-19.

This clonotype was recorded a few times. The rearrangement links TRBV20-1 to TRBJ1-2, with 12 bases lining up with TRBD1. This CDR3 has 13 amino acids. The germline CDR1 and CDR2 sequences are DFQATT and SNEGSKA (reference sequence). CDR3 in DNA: TGCAGGGCTTACCGGGGGACAGGGGGCGGCTACACCTTC. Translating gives CRAYRGTGGGYTF.

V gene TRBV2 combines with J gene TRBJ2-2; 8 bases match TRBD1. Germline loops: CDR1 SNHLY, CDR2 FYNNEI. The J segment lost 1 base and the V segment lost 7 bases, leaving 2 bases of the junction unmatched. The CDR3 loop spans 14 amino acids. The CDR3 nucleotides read TGTGCCAGCAAAGGGACAGGGAACACCGGGGAGCTGTTTTTT. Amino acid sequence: CASKGTGNTGELFF.

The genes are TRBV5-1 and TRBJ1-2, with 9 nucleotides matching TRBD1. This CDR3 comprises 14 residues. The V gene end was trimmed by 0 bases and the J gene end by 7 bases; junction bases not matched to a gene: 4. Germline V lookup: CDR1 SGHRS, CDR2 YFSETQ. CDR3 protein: CASSLGDRAGGYTF. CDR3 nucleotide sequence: TGCGCCAGCAGCTTGGGGGACAGGGCCGGTGGCTACACCTTC.

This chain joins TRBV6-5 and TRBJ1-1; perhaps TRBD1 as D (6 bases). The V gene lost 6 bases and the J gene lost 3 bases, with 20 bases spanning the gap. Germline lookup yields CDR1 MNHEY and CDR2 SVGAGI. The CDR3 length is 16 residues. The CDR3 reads CASRYPGAGVDTEAFF. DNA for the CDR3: TGTGCCAGCAGATACCCGGGCGCAGGGGTGGACACTGAAGCTTTCTTT.

The CDR3 DNA is TGTGCCAGCTCACCAAACCCAGGTGGCTACGAGCAGTACTTC. Encoded protein: CASSPNPGGYEQYF. The genes are TRBV18 and TRBJ2-7, with D unclear. CDR3 length equals 14 residues. Between the trimmed V and J ends, which lost 2 bases and 3 bases, there was a span of 11 bases. Germline V lookup: CDR1 KGHSH, CDR2 LQKENI.

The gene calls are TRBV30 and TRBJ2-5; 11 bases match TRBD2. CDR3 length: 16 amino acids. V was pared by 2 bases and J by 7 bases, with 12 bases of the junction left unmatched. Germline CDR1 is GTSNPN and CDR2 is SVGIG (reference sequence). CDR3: CAWSWGLAASGGTQYF. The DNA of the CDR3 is TGTGCCTGGAGTTGGGGACTAGCGGCCTCAGGGGGGACCCAGTACTTC.

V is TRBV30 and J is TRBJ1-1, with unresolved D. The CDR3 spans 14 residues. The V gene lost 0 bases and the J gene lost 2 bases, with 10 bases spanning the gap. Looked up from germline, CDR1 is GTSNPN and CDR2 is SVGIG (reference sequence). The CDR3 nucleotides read TGTGCCTGGAGTGTACCCGGTCCTAACACTGAAGCTTTCTTT. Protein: CAWSVPGPNTEAFF.

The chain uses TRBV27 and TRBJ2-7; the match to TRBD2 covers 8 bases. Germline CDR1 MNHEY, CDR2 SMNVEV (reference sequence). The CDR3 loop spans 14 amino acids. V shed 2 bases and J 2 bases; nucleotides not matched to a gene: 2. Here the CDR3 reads CASSLQRGPYEQYF. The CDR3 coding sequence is TGTGCCAGCAGTTTACAGCGGGGGCCCTACGAGCAGTACTTC.

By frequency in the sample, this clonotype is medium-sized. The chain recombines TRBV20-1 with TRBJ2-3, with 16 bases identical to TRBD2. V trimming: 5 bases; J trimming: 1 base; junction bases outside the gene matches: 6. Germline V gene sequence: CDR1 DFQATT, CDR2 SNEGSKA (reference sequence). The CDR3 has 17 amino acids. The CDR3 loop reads CSAFGTSGGAGTDTQYF. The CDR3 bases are TGCAGTGCTTTCGGGACTAGCGGGGGGGCGGGCACAGATACGCAGTATTTT.

The CDR3 spells CAWSGWETQYF. CDR3 nucleotide sequence: TGTGCCTGGAGTGGGTGGGAGACCCAGTACTTC. This rearrangement joins TRBV30 to TRBJ2-5; D not resolved. This CDR3 contains 11 residues. Trimming removed 1 base from V and 5 bases from J, with 5 bases in between. Germline loops: CDR1 GTSNPN, CDR2 SVGIG (reference sequence).

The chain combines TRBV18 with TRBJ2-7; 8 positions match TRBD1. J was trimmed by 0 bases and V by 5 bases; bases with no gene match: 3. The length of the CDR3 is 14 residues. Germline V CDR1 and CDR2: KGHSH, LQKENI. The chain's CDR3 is CASSTGTGSYEQYF. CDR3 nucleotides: TGTGCCAGCTCAACCGGGACAGGCTCCTACGAGCAGTACTTC. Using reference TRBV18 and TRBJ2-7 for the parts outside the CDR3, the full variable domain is NAGVMQNPRHLVRRRGQEARLRCSPMKGHSHVYWYRQLPEEGLKFMVYLQKENIIDESGMPKERFSAEFPKEGPSILRIQQVVRGDSAAYFCASSTGTGSYEQYFGPGTRLTVT.

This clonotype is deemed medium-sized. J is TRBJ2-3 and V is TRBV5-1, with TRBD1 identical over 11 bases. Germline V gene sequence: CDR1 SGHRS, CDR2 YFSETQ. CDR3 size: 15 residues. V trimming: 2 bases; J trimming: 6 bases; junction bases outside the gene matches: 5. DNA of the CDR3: TGCGCCAGCAGCTTAGGGGACAGGGGGTCCGATACGCAGTATTTT. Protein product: CASSLGDRGSDTQYF.

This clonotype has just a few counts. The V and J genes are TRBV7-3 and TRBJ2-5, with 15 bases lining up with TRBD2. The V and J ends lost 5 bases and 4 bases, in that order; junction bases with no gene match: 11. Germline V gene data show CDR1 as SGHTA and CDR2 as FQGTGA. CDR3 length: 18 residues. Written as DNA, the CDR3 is TGTGCCAGCAGCCCGGGACTAGCGGGGGGCCCGAGGAGAGAGACCCAGTACTTC. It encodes CASSPGLAGGPRRETQYF.

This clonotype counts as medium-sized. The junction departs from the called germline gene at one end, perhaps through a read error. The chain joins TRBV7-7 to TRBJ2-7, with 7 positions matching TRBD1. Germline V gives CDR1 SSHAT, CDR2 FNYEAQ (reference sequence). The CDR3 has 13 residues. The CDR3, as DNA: TGTGCTAGCAGCCTGTCAGGGACAGCCGAGCAGTACTTC. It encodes CASSLSGTAEQYF. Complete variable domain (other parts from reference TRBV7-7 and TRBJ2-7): GAGVSQSPRYKVTKRGQDVTLRCDPISSHATLYWYQQALGQGPEFLTYFNYEAQPDKSGLPSDRFSAERPEGSISTLTIQRTEQRDSAMYRCASSLSGTAEQYFGPGTRLTVT.

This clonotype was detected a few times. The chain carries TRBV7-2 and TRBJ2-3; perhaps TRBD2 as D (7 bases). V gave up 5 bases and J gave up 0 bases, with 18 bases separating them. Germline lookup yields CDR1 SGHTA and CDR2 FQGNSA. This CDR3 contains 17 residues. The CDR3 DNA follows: TGTGCCAGCAGCCTAGGGGGGGAGGGATCTAGCACAGATACGCAGTATTTT. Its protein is CASSLGGEGSSTDTQYF.

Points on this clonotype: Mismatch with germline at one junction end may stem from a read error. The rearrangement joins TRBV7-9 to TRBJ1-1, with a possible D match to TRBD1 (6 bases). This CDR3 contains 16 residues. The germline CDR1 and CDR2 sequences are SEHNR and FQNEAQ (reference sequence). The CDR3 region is CASSPKGTQANTEALF. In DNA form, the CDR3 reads TGTGCCAGCAGCCCGAAAGGGACACAAGCGAACACTGAAGCTCTCTTT.

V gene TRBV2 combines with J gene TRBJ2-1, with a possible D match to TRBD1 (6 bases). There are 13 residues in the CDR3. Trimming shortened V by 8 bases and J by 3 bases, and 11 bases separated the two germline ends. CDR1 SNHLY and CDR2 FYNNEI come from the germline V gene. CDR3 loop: CASQNRVYNEQFF. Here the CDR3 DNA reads TGTGCCAGCCAAAACAGGGTCTACAATGAGCAGTTCTTC.

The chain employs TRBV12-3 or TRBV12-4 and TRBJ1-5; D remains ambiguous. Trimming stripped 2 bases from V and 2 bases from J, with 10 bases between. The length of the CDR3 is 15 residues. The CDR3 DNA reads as TGTGCCAGCAGTTTAACCGAATGGGGCAATCAGCCCCAGCATTTT. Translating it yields CASSLTEWGNQPQHF.

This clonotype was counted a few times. CDR3 residues: CASSLRGTDTQYF. The CDR3 nucleotides are TGTGCCAGCAGTTTAAGGGGCACAGATACGCAGTATTTT. This chain joins TRBV27 and TRBJ2-3; D remains unclear. V lost 2 bases and J lost 1, with 4 bases in between. The CDR3 runs to 13 residues. CDR1 is MNHEY, CDR2 SMNVEV, per germline (reference sequence).

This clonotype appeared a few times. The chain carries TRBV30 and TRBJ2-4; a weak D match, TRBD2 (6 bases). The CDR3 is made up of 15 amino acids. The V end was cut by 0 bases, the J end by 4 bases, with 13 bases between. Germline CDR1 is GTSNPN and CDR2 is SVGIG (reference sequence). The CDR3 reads CAWSVRGTEKNIQYF. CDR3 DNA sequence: TGTGCCTGGAGTGTACGCGGGACGGAGAAAAACATTCAGTACTTC.

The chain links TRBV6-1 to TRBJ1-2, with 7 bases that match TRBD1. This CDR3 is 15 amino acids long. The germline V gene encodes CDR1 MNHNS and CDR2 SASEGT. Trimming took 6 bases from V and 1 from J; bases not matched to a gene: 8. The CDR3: CASSPGTADNYGYTF. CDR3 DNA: TGTGCCAGCAGCCCCGGGACAGCTGATAACTATGGCTACACCTTC.

The CDR3 DNA follows: TGTGCCTGGAGTGTCGACAGGGTTAATTCACCCCTCCACTTT. This codes for CAWSVDRVNSPLHF. The chain employs TRBV30 and TRBJ1-6; TRBD1 aligns across 7 bases. Germline CDR1 reads GTSNPN; CDR2 reads SVGIG (reference sequence). The CDR3 sequence is 14 residues long. The junction had 2 bases not matched to a gene; V was cut back by 0 bases and J by 6 bases.